This T cell receptor beta chain was identified during a study of neurological immune-mediated disorders. V dropped 5 bases and J dropped 0 bases, with 6 bases sitting between them. Germline-derived CDR1 and CDR2 are SGHRS and YFSETQ. The CDR3 totals 13 residues. Study-wide results and limits: Patients with HTLV-1-associated myelopathy had the highest level of TCR clonal expansion, whereas patients with multiple sclerosis had the lowest level, falling beneath the level found in healthy controls.

Unsorted libraries were prepared from 2 million PBMCs held at -80 C. As for the cDNA, it was generated by 5'RACE with 10-nucleotide random UMIs. Using its own MiXCR run on the 5' RACE reads, TCRdb lists one record per CDR3 protein. This repertoire shows about 48,000 distinct CDR3 sequences, approximately 10% found once; its top ten account for around 20%. This clonotype was observed many times. What it binds is unknown. This TCR was recovered from a woman in her thirties or forties with HTLV-1-associated myelopathy (HAM/TSP). The chain couples TRBV5-1 to TRBJ1-3; no firm D call. Sequencing used PBMCs. Here the CDR3 reads CASRTNSGNTIYF. In DNA, the CDR3 is TGCGCCAGCAGGACGAACTCTGGAAACACCATATATTTT.